Given below is one T cell receptor beta chain in context. The antigen is unknown. It was the roughly 130-subject validation cohort, separate from the approximately 670-subject first cohort, to which the donors belonged. The data were taken from a study of cytomegalovirus exposure and HLA in healthy donors. Study context: The same platform used for the approximately 670 first-cohort repertoires was also used for the 90 to 150 validation repertoires, as a later analysis reported. Regarding the study as a whole: It was 164 TCR beta chains that were listed as cytomegalovirus-associated. A few of the chains that were CMV-associated were confirmed in vitro to be specific for CMV antigens.

Measured with immunoSEQ multiplex PCR; TCRdb has only the in-frame clones, and not every one. The sample has more than 100,000 clones, roughly 90% seen once. This clonotype was obtained from a woman under 30 in good health and CMV-seropositive. The material sequenced was PBMCs.

The CDR3 DNA follows: TGTGCCAGCAGCCCATTCGGGGGGAGGGCTTTCTTT. Its translation is CASSPFGGRAFF. V is TRBV7-8 and J is TRBJ1-1, with D possibly matching TRBD1 (5 bases). Trimming stripped 5 bases from V and 11 bases from J, with 15 bases between. In germline, CDR1 is SGHVS, CDR2 FQNEAQ. The CDR3 is 12 residues long. Complete variable domain (other parts from reference TRBV7-8 and TRBJ1-1): GAGVSQSPRYKVAKRGQDVALRCDPISGHVSLFWYQQALGQGPEFLTYFQNEAQLDKSGLPSDRFFAERPEGSVSTLKIQRTQQEDSAVYLCASSPFGGRAFFGQGTRLTVV.